The clone carrying this T cell receptor (beta chain) occurred once. Its antigen is as yet unknown. The data were produced by immunoSEQ multiplex PCR, yet TCRdb's version contains in-frame clones alone and is incomplete. This table holds tens of thousands of clones, 85% found once. The data derive from a study of cytomegalovirus exposure and HLA in healthy donors. Study results and limitations: The tendency of first-cohort TCR clusters to co-occur in the 120 or so validation repertoires was the finding of a later analysis. Some TCR beta chains (approximately 180 of them) were listed as cytomegalovirus-associated. A few chains linked to CMV were shown in vitro to be specific for CMV antigens. The classifier reportedly diagnosed cytomegalovirus status with high sensitivity and specificity.

V gave up 2 bases and J gave up 5 bases; unmatched junction bases: 5. CDR1 and CDR2 (germline): MNHEY, SVGAGI. CDR3 length: 14 amino acids. The sample taken for sequencing was PBMCs. The chain has TRBV6-5 and TRBJ2-5; TRBD1 matches at 7 bases. This receptor was obtained from a man younger than 30 in good health and CMV-seropositive. CDR3 protein: CASSYEGAGETQYF. CDR3 in DNA: TGTGCCAGCAGTTACGAGGGGGCCGGGGAGACCCAGTACTTC.